The 29 T cell receptor beta chains in this list originate from one sample, sequenced in a study of Graves' ophthalmopathy and Graves' hyperthyroidism. The authors amplified TCR beta CDR3 regions from RNA transcripts. A first-round RT-PCR used HTBI primers, followed by a second-round multiplex PCR. TCRdb re-derived calls from the multiplex PCR reads in MiXCR, one entry per CDR3 protein. Of tens of thousands of distinct CDR3 sequences listed, 45% to 55% are singletons. Source material: peripheral blood. The receptors were sampled from an adult woman with stable Graves' hyperthyroidism.

This clonotype occurred many times. The V call is TRBV6-5, the J call TRBJ2-3; tentative D call: TRBD2 (6 bases). This CDR3 spans 17 amino acids. The germline V and J ends were trimmed by 6 bases and 1 base, with 20 bases remaining between them. CDR1 and CDR2 from the germline V gene are MNHEY and SVGAGI. Here the CDR3 DNA reads TGTGCCAGCAGCCCTCAAGGGCGGGGCAAAGGCACAGATACGCAGTATTTT. Translation gives CASSPQGRGKGTDTQYF.

This clonotype was seen many times. V usage is TRBV3-1 and J usage is TRBJ1-2; D is perhaps TRBD1 (5 bases). Germline V gene sequence: CDR1 LGHDT, CDR2 YNNKEL (reference sequence). The V gene lost 1 base and the J gene lost 7 bases, with 7 bases spanning the gap. CDR3 size: 12 residues. CDR3 in DNA: TGTGCCAGCAGCCAAGCAGGGTCTGGCTACACCTTC. Translating it yields CASSQAGSGYTF.

Turning to this clonotype: The conserved phenylalanine or tryptophan normally closing the CDR3 is absent here, so this likely arose from a read error. No DNA is shown, since the ends of the CDR3 on it are uncertain; the CDR3 is the one TCRdb lists. The chain is built from TRBV2 and TRBJ2-5. From its first to its last residue, the CDR3 has 15 amino acids. Germline V gene sequence: CDR1 SNHLY, CDR2 FYNNEI. This CDR3 reads CASSGAGSYGYTFSS.

This clonotype has a count of ten or more. The rearrangement uses TRBV6-6 and TRBJ1-1, with a possible D match to TRBD1 (6 bases). The CDR3 has 16 amino acids. The germline CDR1 and CDR2 sequences are MNHNY and SVGAGI (reference sequence). V lost 2 bases, J lost 0 bases, and 13 bases lay in between. CDR3 in DNA: TGTGCCAGCAGTTACCCAAGGGGGGATATGAACACTGAAGCTTTCTTT. Its translation: CASSYPRGDMNTEAFF.

The genes are TRBV15 and TRBJ2-3, with TRBD2 matching over 11 bases. The CDR3 has 16 residues. The germline V gene encodes CDR1 LNHNV and CDR2 YYDKDF (reference sequence). V lost 1 base to trimming and J lost 1 base; unmatched junction nucleotides: 1. CDR3 amino acids: CATSRVGLAGTDTQYF. The DNA of the CDR3 is TGTGCCACCAGCAGAGTGGGACTAGCGGGCACAGATACGCAGTATTTT.

This clonotype was observed many times. V and J are TRBV19 and TRBJ2-7, with D maybe TRBD2 (6 bases). CDR1 is LNHDA, CDR2 SQIVND, per germline (reference sequence). The CDR3 runs to 15 residues. Trimming pared 5 bases from V and 3 bases from J, leaving 17 bases between. In DNA form, the CDR3 reads TGTGCCAGTAGTTCGACTCCCTCGGGGGTCTACGAGCAGTACTTC. Translated, it gives CASSSTPSGVYEQYF.

The J gene is TRBJ2-7, the V gene TRBV20-1; 10 bases match TRBD2. Losses at the gene ends were 3 bases for V and 5 bases for J; bases not matched to a gene: 7. This CDR3 has 14 residues. Germline loops: CDR1 DFQATT, CDR2 SNEGSKA (reference sequence). CDR3 residues: CSARGTSGMNEQYF. CDR3 nucleotides: TGCAGTGCTAGGGGAACTAGCGGGATGAACGAGCAGTACTTC.

This clonotype was counted ten times or more. The chain combines TRBV10-2 with TRBJ2-7; TRBD1 aligns across 8 bases. The CDR3 extends over 14 amino acids. The V and J ends lost 4 bases and 5 bases, in that order; junction bases with no gene match: 7. Germline lookup yields CDR1 WSHSY and CDR2 SAAADI. CDR3 in amino acids: CASSVTGALNEQYF. CDR3 nucleotides: TGCGCCAGCAGTGTGACAGGGGCTCTAAACGAGCAGTACTTC.

This rearrangement joins TRBV6-6 to TRBJ2-1; 10 positions agree with TRBD2. Unmatched junction bases numbered 14, after V lost 6 bases and J lost 12 bases. Looked up from germline, CDR1 is MNHNY and CDR2 is SVGAGI (reference sequence). The CDR3 is made up of 15 amino acids. The CDR3 bases are TGTGCCAGCAGGATTAGCGGGAGGTCCAGCCAAGGGCAGTTCTTC. Protein: CASRISGRSSQGQFF.

This clonotype was counted many times. The chain carries TRBV27 and TRBJ2-6, with TRBD1 matching over 7 bases. CDR1 and CDR2 (germline): MNHEY, SMNVEV (reference sequence). The J segment lost 0 bases and the V segment lost 2 bases, leaving 7 bases of the junction unmatched. This CDR3 has 18 residues. The CDR3 is CASSLLGTDHSGANVLTF. Here the CDR3 DNA reads TGTGCCAGCAGTTTACTAGGGACAGACCACTCTGGGGCCAACGTCCTGACTTTC.

This clonotype has ten or more counts. V usage is TRBV6-2 or TRBV6-3 and J usage is TRBJ1-4; D uncertain. The CDR3 sequence is 12 residues long. V was trimmed by 6 bases and J by 7 bases, leaving 9 bases between them. Germline V gene data show CDR1 as MNHEY and CDR2 as SVGEGT. CDR3 coding DNA: TGTGCCAGCAGCGGCTTAATTGAAAAACTGTTTTTT. This sequence encodes CASSGLIEKLFF.

This clonotype was detected many times. This sequence joins TRBV20-1 and TRBJ1-2; tentative D call: TRBD1 (6 bases). CDR3 length: 15 amino acids. The ends were cut back, 1 base at V and 2 bases at J, with 14 bases in the middle. Germline-derived CDR1 and CDR2 are DFQATT and SNEGSKA (reference sequence). The CDR3 loop reads CSARATGCANYGYTF. DNA of the CDR3: TGCAGTGCTAGAGCTACAGGGTGCGCGAACTATGGCTACACCTTC.

Concerning this clonotype: One end of the junction fails to match germline, which may point to a read error. This rearrangement joins TRBV12-3 or TRBV12-4 to TRBJ1-1, with 7 bases that match TRBD1. CDR3 size: 15 residues. CDR3 nucleotides: TGTGCCAGCAGCTTAGGTGCAGGGGGTGGCACTGAAGCTTTCTTT. Amino acid sequence: CASSLGAGGGTEAFF.

This clonotype was observed once. The chain carries TRBV7-9 and TRBJ2-7, with 12 bases lining up with TRBD2. Germline V lookup: CDR1 SEHNR, CDR2 FQNEAQ (reference sequence). V lost 5 bases and J lost 5; bases outside the gene matches: 7. The CDR3 has 15 amino acids. DNA for the CDR3: TGTGCCAGCAGCGTAGGAGGACTAGCGGGACACGAGCAGTACTTC. Translating it yields CASSVGGLAGHEQYF.

The rearrangement links TRBV4-2 to TRBJ2-7, with D possibly called TRBD1 or TRBD2 (7 bases each). The V and J ends lost 0 bases and 6 bases respectively, with 21 bases between them. The CDR3 extends over 17 amino acids. CDR1 is LGHNA and CDR2 is YNFKEQ in the germline V gene. CDR3 in DNA: TGTGCCAGCAGCCAAGAGTACCGACAGGGAGGGACCGCCGAGCAGTACTTC. As protein: CASSQEYRQGGTAEQYF.

V gene TRBV10-3 combines with J gene TRBJ2-7, with 8 bases matching TRBD1. The CDR3 is 14 residues long. CDR1 is ENHRY and CDR2 is SYGVKD in the germline V gene. The V and J ends lost 7 bases and 0 bases, in that order; junction bases with no gene match: 5. DNA for the CDR3: TGTGCCATCACACCTCAGGGGGCCTCCTACGAGCAGTACTTC. Translation: CAITPQGASYEQYF.

As for this clonotype: The junction does not match germline at one end; this may be a read error. The CDR3 sequence is CSARGQVQAF. DNA for the CDR3: TGCAGTGCTAGAGGACAGGTGCAAGCTTTC. The J gene is TRBJ2-6, the V gene TRBV20-1; TRBD1 might be the D (6 bases). CDR1 is DFQATT and CDR2 is SNEGSKA in the germline V gene (reference sequence). This CDR3 is built from 10 residues.

This clonotype is medium-sized (0.01 to 0.1%) in the sample. The rearrangement joins TRBV9 to TRBJ1-5, with D hard to call. The CDR3 is made up of 15 amino acids. Germline CDR1 SGDLS, CDR2 YYNGEE. Trimming removed 4 bases from V and 6 bases from J, with 17 bases in between. CDR3 bases: TGTGCCAGCAGCCCCGGGATGGGGTTTGGTCAGCCCCAGCATTTT. Its translation is CASSPGMGFGQPQHF.

This clonotype was recorded many times. The chain has TRBV3-1 and TRBJ1-1, with D unclear. V was clipped by 3 bases and J by 6 bases, with 14 bases between them. Germline CDR1 reads LGHDT; CDR2 reads YNNKEL (reference sequence). The CDR3 has 14 residues. DNA for the CDR3: TGTGCCAGCAGCCAGGGCGGTAAGGGATCTGAAGCTTTCTTT. This codes for CASSQGGKGSEAFF.

The chain has TRBV24-1 and TRBJ1-2, with TRBD1 identical over 12 bases. This CDR3 region has 12 residues. The J segment lost 8 bases and the V segment lost 7 bases, leaving 1 base of the junction unmatched. Germline assignment: CDR1 KGHDR and CDR2 SFDVKD. CDR3 bases: TGTGCCACCAGCGGGACAGGGGGCGGCTACACCTTC. This encodes CATSGTGGGYTF.

There are many counts of this clonotype. This chain links TRBV7-9 with TRBJ1-1; D possibly corresponds to TRBD1 (5 bases). Trimming cost V 1 base and J 11 bases, with 14 bases left between them. Germline V gene data show CDR1 as SEHNR and CDR2 as FQNEAQ (reference sequence). The CDR3 sequence is 13 residues long. The CDR3 region has the DNA TGTGCCAGCAGCTTAGTTCCAGCCCCAGGGGCTTTCTTT. The encoded protein is CASSLVPAPGAFF.

This clonotype has ten or more counts. V gene TRBV6-6 combines with J gene TRBJ2-7, with D possibly being TRBD1 (6 bases). Germline V lookup: CDR1 MNHNY, CDR2 SVGAGI (reference sequence). CDR3 length: 16 amino acids. Trimming pared 6 bases from V and 2 bases from J, leaving 20 bases between. This CDR3 reads CASSPRDTLDPYEQYF. DNA of the CDR3: TGTGCCAGCAGCCCCCGGGACACCCTAGACCCCTACGAGCAGTACTTC.

This clonotype occurred many times. V and J are TRBV6-2 or TRBV6-3 and TRBJ2-7; 7 positions match TRBD1. The trim removed 6 bases at V and 5 bases at J, leaving 10 bases unmatched. The germline gives CDR1 MNHEY, CDR2 SVGEGT. This CDR3 is built from 14 residues. The CDR3 spells CASRTDRVMNEQYF. The CDR3, as DNA: TGTGCCAGCAGAACCGACAGGGTTATGAACGAGCAGTACTTC.

The chain links TRBV29-1 to TRBJ1-2; 8 bases agree with TRBD1. The CDR3 consists of 11 residues. Germline loops: CDR1 SQVTM, CDR2 ANQGSEA. Unmatched junction bases numbered 6, after V lost 6 bases and J lost 9 bases. The CDR3 here is CSVDRVERYTF. Written as DNA, the CDR3 is TGCAGCGTGGACAGGGTTGAACGCTACACCTTC.

The V call is TRBV24-1, the J call TRBJ2-3; 13 bases fit TRBD2. Germline V gene sequence: CDR1 KGHDR, CDR2 SFDVKD. The length of the CDR3 is 18 residues. Trimming removed 0 bases from V and 6 bases from J; junction bases left unmatched: 8. The DNA of the CDR3 is TGTGCCACCAGTGATTTGCCCGGACTAGCGGGAGAGACGGATACGCAGTATTTT. Its protein product is CATSDLPGLAGETDTQYF.

This clonotype counts as large. The CDR3 bases are TGCAGCGTCTTAGCGGGATTGGAGTACGAGCAGTACTTC. As protein: CSVLAGLEYEQYF. The rearrangement joins TRBV29-1 to TRBJ2-7; 8 bases match TRBD2. The CDR3 sequence is 13 residues long. Germline V CDR1 and CDR2: SQVTM, ANQGSEA. After removal of 6 bases from V and 4 bases from J, the junction contained 8 bases not matched to a gene.

Worth noting for this clonotype: At one of its ends the junction is not consistent with the germline gene, which may arise from a read error. The rearrangement uses TRBV5-1 and TRBJ2-5; unclear D gene. The CDR3 length is 12 residues. Germline loops: CDR1 SGHRS, CDR2 YFSETQ. This CDR3 is CASSSYQETQHF. CDR3 bases: TGCGCCAGCAGCTCTTACCAAGAGACCCAGCACTTC.

Of note for this clonotype: Since a much larger clone is just one base distant, this may be a read error. The gene calls are TRBV20-1 and TRBJ2-5; 11 bases are shared with TRBD2. There are 15 residues in the CDR3. The germline CDR1 and CDR2 sequences are DFQATT and SNEGSKA (reference sequence). In DNA form, the CDR3 reads TGCAGTGCTAGAGAGGGTAGCGGGAGGGCAGAGGCCCAGTACTTC. This encodes CSAREGSGRAEAQYF.

This clonotype was counted many times. This rearrangement joins TRBV20-1 to TRBJ2-7; 10 bases match TRBD2. Trimming removed 6 bases from V and 0 bases from J; junction bases left unmatched: 8. Germline CDR1 DFQATT, CDR2 SNEGSKA (reference sequence). CDR3 length: 15 residues. The CDR3, as DNA: TGCAGTGCAACAGCGGGACTAGCGAGCTCCTACGAGCAGTACTTC. Translating gives CSATAGLASSYEQYF.